This T cell receptor beta chain was documented in a study of cytomegalovirus exposure and HLA in healthy donors (dated by TCRdb to about 2017). In terms of the full investigation: According to a later analysis, the roughly 130 validation repertoires were produced on the same platform as the approximately 600 repertoires of the first cohort. The study was designed to test whether signatures of past pathogen exposure could be identified by cataloging public T cell receptors. In addition to the first cohort of 650 to 800 subjects, a separate validation cohort of under 150 different subjects was used. To predict cytomegalovirus infection status, the study brought together high-throughput TCR immunosequencing, statistical association of individual TCRs with disease status, and machine learning. What the study reported, not specific to this receptor: In the study, roughly 160 TCR beta chains were listed as associated with cytomegalovirus. Most TCR sequences were seen in very few donors, while some public TCRs were found in many individuals. In vitro tests confirmed that a few of the cytomegalovirus-associated TCR beta chains recognize cytomegalovirus antigens. A later analysis lacked HLA typing for the validation cohort, so it scored co-occurrence in that cohort across all 130 or so repertoires. A later analysis found that TCRs clustered in the first cohort also tended to co-occur in the 120 validation repertoires, with just under 95% of cluster scores above 0. According to the authors, the approach could potentially be generalized to other disease states and immunological phenotypes. The classifier was reported to diagnose cytomegalovirus status with high specificity and sensitivity in both the original and validation cohorts.

CDR1 and CDR2, per the germline V gene, are MGHDK and SYGVNS. V gives up 5 bases and J gives up 4 bases, and the segment between their germline ends measures 11 bases. From cysteine to phenylalanine, the CDR3 is 13 amino acids long. Solely the CDR3 DNA is kept, with 39 bases framed from the first base. Library construction relied on the immunoSEQ multiplex PCR assay. The paper's processing steps were these. A statistical classification framework was built for diagnosing cytomegalovirus status from the catalog of TCR beta chain sequences. This is the immuneACCESS table as TCRdb keeps it, with only in-frame sequences that have V and J called. A part of the clones is gone; compared with another copy, unresolved V genes explain less than half, and the rest is unexplained. V, J and clone size are those of that table, while D and trimming were read from the DNA. The sample includes under 200,000 clones, with roughly 80% observed a single time. Roughly 7% of the sample lies in the top ten.

Donors formed part of the validation cohort, which comprised about 130 subjects and was distinct from the first cohort of under 850 subjects. Regarding this clone: Its antigen is currently not known. Per-base qualities were not stored, and no clone one base away is much larger.

The sequence is built from TRBV25-1 and TRBJ1-1; the D gene is not confidently resolved. Sequencing was performed on PBMCs. The sequence was obtained from a man younger than 35 in good health and CMV-seropositive. Here is the DNA: TGTGCCAGCAGTTTCGCTCGGGGCACTGAAGCTTTCTTT. Its coded protein is CASSFARGTEAFF.